Given below is one T cell receptor beta chain in context. This specimen comes from a study of blood T cell repertoires in COVID-19. Study context: PBMCs, B-cell-depleted T cells, or T cells provided the cDNA or gDNA that made up the material.

Looked up from germline, CDR1 is SGDLS and CDR2 is YYNGEE. This CDR3 comprises 15 residues. Trimming took 4 bases from V and 3 from J; bases not matched to a gene: 7. As originally analysed: By means of reference gene primer amplification, nucleated cell counts were estimated. Clones were sequenced by immunoSEQ multiplex PCR, and TCRdb holds only the in-frame ones, with some missing. Clonal size and the V and J genes are those of that table, whereas D and trimming came from the DNA. Of approximately 270,000 clones in the sample, around 85% were seen once. Membership in each cohort depended on participant-reported clinical history.

The gene calls are TRBV9 and TRBJ1-5; 7 nucleotides agree with TRBD1. Material: PBMCs or T cells enriched from blood (not recorded which). This receptor was obtained from a woman aged 25 to 45 who had recovered from COVID-19. CDR3 loop: CASSITGEDNQPQHF. CDR3 DNA: TGTGCCAGCAGCATAACAGGGGAGGACAATCAGCCCCAGCATTTT. The variable domain in full, with the rest retrieved from reference TRBV9 and TRBJ1-5, is DSGVTQTPKHLITATGQRVTLRCSPRSGDLSVYWYQQSLDQGLQFLIQYYNGEERAKGNILERFSAQQFPDLHSELNLSSLELGDSALYFCASSITGEDNQPQHFGDGTRLSIL.